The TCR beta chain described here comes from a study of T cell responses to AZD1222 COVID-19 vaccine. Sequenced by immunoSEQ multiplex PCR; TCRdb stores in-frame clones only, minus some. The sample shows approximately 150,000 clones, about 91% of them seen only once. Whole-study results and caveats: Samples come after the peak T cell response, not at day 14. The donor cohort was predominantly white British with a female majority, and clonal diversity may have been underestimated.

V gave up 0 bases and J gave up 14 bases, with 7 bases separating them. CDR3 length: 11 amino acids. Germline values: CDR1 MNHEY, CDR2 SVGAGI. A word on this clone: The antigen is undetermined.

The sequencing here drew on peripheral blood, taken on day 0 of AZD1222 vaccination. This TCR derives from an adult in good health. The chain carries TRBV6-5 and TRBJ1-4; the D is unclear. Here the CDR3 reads CASSYSHTLFF. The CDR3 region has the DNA TGTGCCAGCAGTTACTCGCATACGCTGTTTTTT.